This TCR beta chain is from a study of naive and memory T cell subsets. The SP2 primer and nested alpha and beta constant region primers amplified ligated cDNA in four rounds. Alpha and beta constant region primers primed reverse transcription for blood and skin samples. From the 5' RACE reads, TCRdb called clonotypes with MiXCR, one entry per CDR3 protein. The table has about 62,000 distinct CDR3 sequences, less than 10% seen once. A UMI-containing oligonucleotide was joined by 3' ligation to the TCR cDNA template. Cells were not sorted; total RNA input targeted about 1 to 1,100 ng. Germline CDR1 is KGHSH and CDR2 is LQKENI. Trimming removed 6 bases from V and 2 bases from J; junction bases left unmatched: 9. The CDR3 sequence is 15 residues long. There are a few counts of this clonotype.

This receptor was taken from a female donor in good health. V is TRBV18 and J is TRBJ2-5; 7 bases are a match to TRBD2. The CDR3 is CASSLLATPQETQYF. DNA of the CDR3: TGTGCCAGCTCGCTACTAGCGACCCCACAAGAGACCCAGTACTTC.